This TCR beta chain stems from a study of blood T cell repertoires in COVID-19. Study details: The study drew acute and convalescent COVID-19 samples from the United States, Italy and Spain. PBMCs, B-cell-depleted T cells, or T cells were the source of the cDNA or gDNA that made up the material.

Seattle researchers signed up patients amid active infection and tracked them longitudinally. Authors' analysis steps: From reference gene primer amplification, estimates of nucleated cell counts were derived. The method was immunoSEQ multiplex PCR; TCRdb's version includes in-frame clones alone and lacks a portion of them. V and J calls and clone size are copied from that table; D and trimming were computed from the DNA. The sample holds about 200,000 clones; 85% to 95% are singletons and the top ten take about 0.76%. In germline, CDR1 is SGHTA, CDR2 FQGNSA. Trimming stripped 3 bases from V and 2 bases from J, with 19 bases between. The CDR3 sequence is 18 residues long.

The sequencing input was peripheral blood. This TCR came from a man in his thirties or forties with COVID-19, enrolled during active disease. V is TRBV7-2 and J is TRBJ2-2, with D maybe TRBD2 (6 bases). The CDR3 region has the DNA TGTGCCAGCAGCTTTTCAATCGGGGGTGCCTCTAACACCGGGGAGCTGTTTTTT. Translated: CASSFSIGGASNTGELFF.